The present TCR beta chain was sequenced within a study of cytomegalovirus exposure and HLA in healthy donors. Across the whole study: Assignment to the Caucasian-associated ancestry cluster applied to around 76% of the roughly 410 genotyped donors.

Findings and caveats of the study: Roughly uniform depth of sequencing across donors was assumed in presence/absence analyses.

The PCR contained 60 Vbeta and 13 Jbeta primers. Under the authors' procedure: There were around 78 million unique TCR beta chains by a later count, and about 12 million of them were shared. Some clones are missing from TCRdb's copy, which holds only in-frame ones; the method was immunoSEQ multiplex PCR. V and J calls and clone size are copied from that table; D and trimming were computed from the DNA. The repertoire has 110,000 to 150,000 clones, 84% of them found once; the top ten carry 2% to 2.5%. This CDR3 comprises 15 residues. The germline V gene has CDR1 GTSNPN and CDR2 SVGIG (reference sequence). The V gene lost 4 bases and the J gene lost 0 bases, with 15 bases spanning the gap. Turning to this clone: Its antigen is not identified.

Sequencing was performed on PBMCs. This clonotype was sampled from a boy aged 2 to 10 in good health and CMV-seronegative. The chain combines TRBV30 with TRBJ1-1; TRBD1 is a possible D gene (6 bases). The CDR3 reads CAWTAPGHLNTEAFF. The CDR3 DNA reads TGTGCCTGGACCGCTCCGGGACACTTGAACACTGAAGCTTTCTTT.